This T cell receptor (beta chain) stems from a study of shared clonotypes between healthy human individuals. CDR1 SGHAT and CDR2 FQNNGV come from the germline V gene. V was pared by 5 bases and J by 2 bases, with 13 bases between. This CDR3 spans 14 amino acids. Terminally differentiated effector memory CD45RA+ cells were excluded from the naive CD8 cells, which were CD45RO-negative and positively selected for CCR7. Data came from immunoSEQ multiplex PCR; TCRdb stores just in-frame clones and leaves some out. The sample shows fewer than 700,000 clones, 85% to 95% of them seen only once. V gene TRBV11-2 combines with J gene TRBJ2-7; weak D call: TRBD2 (5 bases). The sequencing input was naive CD8+ T cells sorted from blood. This TCR was recovered from a woman in her thirties in good health. As DNA, the CDR3 is TGTGCCAGCAGCCTGTGGACCGGGGCCTACGAGCAGTACTTC. This translates into CASSLWTGAYEQYF. The entire variable domain, with the rest obtained from reference TRBV11-2 and TRBJ2-7, is as follows: EAGVAQSPRYKIIEKRQSVAFWCNPISGHATLYWYQQILGQGPKLLIQFQNNGVVDDSQLPKDRFSAERLKGVDSTLKIQPAKLEDSAVYLCASSLWTGAYEQYFGPGTRLTVT.